This T cell receptor (beta chain) was identified in a study of regulatory and conventional T cells in RAG deficiency (dated by TCRdb to about 2017). Regarding the complete study: High-throughput TCR beta sequencing was used to compare the diversity and composition of the Treg, conventional CD4+ and CD8+ T cell repertoires of RAG-deficient patients with those of healthy controls.

Before genomic DNA was extracted, regulatory T cells were isolated from blood as CD4+CD25-high CD127-low cells. For repertoire analyses, the comparison group consisted of roughly 8 healthy control donors. Remarks on this clone: Its cognate antigen has yet to be identified. No much larger clone is present one base from it, and per-base qualities are unavailable.

Libraries came from the immunoSEQ multiplex PCR assay. Rearranged TCR beta chain products were amplified from the genomic DNA of sorted T-cell subsets and were then sequenced. The paper's processing steps were these. Repertoire diversity of productive TCR beta rearrangements was quantified using Shannon entropy and Simpson indices. To assess clonal expansion, the frequencies of the 100 most abundant productive TCR beta clonotypes were added up as a share of total reads. A self-reactivity index based on amino acid usage at CDR3beta positions 6 and 7 was applied to the TRB repertoires. Repertoire analyses used two-way ANOVA; flow cytometric analyses used Student t or Mann-Whitney tests. TCRdb stores this immuneACCESS table with in-frame sequences only. Part of the clones is absent; in the studies checked, under half of the shortfall reflects unresolved V genes, and no reason is known for the rest. V and J calls and clone size come straight from that table; D and trimming were deduced from the DNA. The table for this sample lists under 7,500 clones; roughly 89% of them were counted only once. In total, the top ten clones hold approximately 1.5% of the sample.

Broad study findings and their caveats: In Omenn syndrome patients, sorted CD25-high CD127-low cells may represent peripherally activated cells rather than bona fide Treg cells. Compared with controls, Omenn syndrome and CID/AS patients had 80 to 100-fold fewer unique TCR beta sequences in Treg cells, whereas the reduction in the other subsets was about 10-fold. Compared with control T-cell subpopulations, RAG-deficient patients had much lower Shannon entropy and higher Simpson indices. For some subjects, some analyses of T-cell subsets were not performed. Shorter CDR3 lengths were found in all patient T-cell subsets, and >75% Treg-Tconv repertoire overlap at nucleotide and amino acid level was observed in Omenn syndrome patients.

The CDR3 runs 15 amino acids, cysteine and phenylalanine included. Solely the CDR3 DNA is kept, with 45 bases framed from the first base. For CDR1 and CDR2, the germline V gene lists SNHLY and FYNNEI. After removal of 6 bases from V and 0 bases from J, the junction retains 3 bases not matched to a gene. These data were also reused for a study on regulatory T cells. As the second study states: The multiplex PCR relied on 52 forward TRBV primers and 13 reverse TRBJ primers, and amplification bias was corrected through assay-based and computational methods. In patients, repertoires had restricted unique TRB V-J pairs and skewed V and J gene usage, with regulatory T cells showing the most marked changes. The study compared T-cell receptor beta repertoires of sorted regulatory, conventional CD4+ and CD8+ T cells between CD3G-deficient patients and healthy controls. Peripheral blood mononuclear cells were isolated by Ficoll density separation. Rearranged TRB loci were amplified from genomic DNA by multiplex PCR within the immunoSEQ assay. TRB amplicons were sequenced on an Illumina HiSeq platform. Custom algorithms error-filtered the raw sequences and aligned them to reference gene sequences, after which the immunoSEQ online tools were used for analysis. Frequencies of productive and nonproductive TRB rearrangements were assessed among unique sequences as well as among total sequences. Group comparisons used t tests, Mann-Whitney tests or two-way ANOVA run in Prism software.

The chain is made from TRBV2 and TRBJ2-7; 12 bases in the middle match TRBD1. The sequenced material came from CD127- CD25+ CD4+ Tregs sorted from blood. This TCR was recovered from a human donor in good health. The DNA is as follows: TGTGCCAGCAGCCCGGGACAGGGGGCCTCCTACGAGCAGTACTTC. Translated, this gives CASSPGQGASYEQYF.